This TCR beta chain was observed in a study of monozygotic twins with inflammatory bowel disease (dated by TCRdb to about 2019). Study-wide context: In total, roughly 30 monozygotic twin pairs made up the full study: 19 Danish pairs, all IBD-discordant, plus nine German pairs, of which four were IBD-concordant and five were IBD-discordant. Disease-associated traits were sought mainly through comparisons between IBD patients and their genetically identical healthy co-twins within discordant pairs. Each individual had, on average, about 151 000 unique TCRalpha sequences and 181 000 unique TCRbeta sequences available for analysis.

The paper's findings and limits, for the study overall: IBD patients had lower TCRbeta repertoire diversity, measured by the inverse Simpson index, than their healthy co-twins. No difference in repertoire similarity was observed between concordant and discordant twins, possibly owing to limited statistical power. Differing immunosuppressive treatments among patients may have added background noise and inter-individual variability to the repertoires. Different T cell subtypes could not be distinguished in the analysis. No single strong signal or clonotype linked to IBD turned up in the results, so the idea that one exists was not supported. IBD patients shared fewer clonotypes with other individuals than healthy twins did, most markedly in patients showing signs of disease activity.

The germline V gene specifies MNHEY as CDR1 and SVGEGT as CDR2. The CDR3 holds 16 amino acids from the cysteine to the phenylalanine. No coding sequence is recorded. A roughly 2.5 ml peripheral blood sample was drawn into PAXgene tubes per donor and stored at -80°C. Without any T cell sorting, total RNA was extracted from whole blood using the PAXgene blood miRNA kit on an automated QIAcube. Peripheral blood from monozygotic twin pairs, either concordant or discordant for inflammatory bowel disease, underwent deep TCRalpha and TCRbeta repertoire profiling that used unique molecular barcoding. For every twin pair, smoking habits were documented, and each individual was categorised as a current, former or never smoker. Comment on this clonotype: The target of this receptor is not known.

Receptor amplification or capture employed 5' RACE. Preparation of each TCR library used around 3.5 ug of total RNA. cDNA was synthesized with SMARTScribe reverse transcriptase in eight separate reactions per sample. Unique molecular identifiers containing a 6-nucleotide sample barcode were introduced through template switching during cDNA synthesis. TCRalpha and TCRbeta cDNA was amplified by two nested PCRs of around 16 and 10 cycles, with bead purification after each PCR. Before amplification, the cDNA was treated with uracil DNA-glycosylase and purified using the QIAquick PCR purification kit. In the second PCR, Illumina TruSeq-compatible adapters and sample-specific barcodes were added. Library quality and concentration were checked on TapeStation and Qubit, and libraries were pooled at about 5 ng each. Sequencing of pooled libraries was carried out on an Illumina HiSeq2500 single-index Rapid Run using 2 x 100 bp reads and custom sequencing primers. The study's processing was this. PCR and sequencing errors were corrected by UMI-based consensus assembly using MiGEC version 1.2.6. V(D)J alignment, clonotype assembly and CDR3 extraction were performed with MiXCR version 2.1.1. Gene usage, clonotype sharing and MAIT/NKT TCR abundance were normalised by analysing the top 1000, 10 000 and 20 000 clonotypes per sample. After downsampling to 27 000 UMIs, diversity was calculated as the inverse Simpson index using the vegan R package. Statistical testing used paired Mann-Whitney U tests on the discordant twin pairs and applied Benjamini-Hochberg correction for multiple testing. After the reads were reprocessed by TCRdb, one entry was made per CDR3 protein sequence, with no DNA. V and J calls and clone size were set by TCRdb, not the authors. The sample's own table lists approximately 380,000 distinct CDR3 sequences. The ten largest clonotypes hold 2.5% to 3% of the sample.

This TCR was recovered from a human donor with ulcerative colitis or Crohn's disease, or a healthy co-twin of an affected twin (not recorded which). The specimen was blood. The chain uses TRBV6-2 or TRBV6-3 and TRBJ1-2; no DNA is available, so the TRBD1 call from TCRdb remains unchecked. The CDR3 protein is CASSYPMDRPSGGYTF.